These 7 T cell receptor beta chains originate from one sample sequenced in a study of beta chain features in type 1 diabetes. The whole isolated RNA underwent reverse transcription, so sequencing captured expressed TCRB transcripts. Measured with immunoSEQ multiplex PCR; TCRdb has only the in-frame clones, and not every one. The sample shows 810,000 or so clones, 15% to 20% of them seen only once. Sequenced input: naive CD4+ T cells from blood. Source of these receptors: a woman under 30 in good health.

CDR3 DNA: TGTGCCAGCAGTTTCTCAGCCTCCGGGACTAACCTCTCGGAGACCCAGTACTTC. Translated, it gives CASSFSASGTNLSETQYF. The V gene is TRBV28, the J gene TRBJ2-5, with 7 bases fitting TRBD2. There are 18 residues in the CDR3. Trimming took 3 bases from V and 5 from J; bases not matched to a gene: 18. Germline-derived CDR1 and CDR2 are MDHEN and SYDVKM.

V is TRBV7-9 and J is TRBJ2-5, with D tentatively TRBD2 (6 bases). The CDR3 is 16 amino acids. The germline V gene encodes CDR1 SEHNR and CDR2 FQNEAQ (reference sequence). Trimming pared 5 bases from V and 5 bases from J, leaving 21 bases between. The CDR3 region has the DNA TGTGCCAGCAGCCCGAGGTCTGCGGGATCGTATGAGACCCAGTACTTC. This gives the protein CASSPRSAGSYETQYF.

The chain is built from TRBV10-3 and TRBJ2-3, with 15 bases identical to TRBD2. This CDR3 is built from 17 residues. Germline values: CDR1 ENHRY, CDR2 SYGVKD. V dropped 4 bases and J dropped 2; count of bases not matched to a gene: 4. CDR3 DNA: TGTGCCATCAGTGGGACTAGCGGGAGGGGAACCACAGATACGCAGTATTTT. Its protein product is CAISGTSGRGTTDTQYF.

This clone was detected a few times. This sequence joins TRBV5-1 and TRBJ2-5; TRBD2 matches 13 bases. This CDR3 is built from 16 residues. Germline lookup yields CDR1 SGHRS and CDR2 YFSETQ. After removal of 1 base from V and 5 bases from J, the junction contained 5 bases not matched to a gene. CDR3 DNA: TGCGCCAGCAGCTTGACCGGGACTAGCGGGACTGAGACCCAGTACTTC. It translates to CASSLTGTSGTETQYF.

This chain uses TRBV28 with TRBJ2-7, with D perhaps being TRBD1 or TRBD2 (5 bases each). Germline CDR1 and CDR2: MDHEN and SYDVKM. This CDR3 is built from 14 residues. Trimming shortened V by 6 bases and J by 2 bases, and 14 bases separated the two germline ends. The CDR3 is CASRSGTATYEQYF. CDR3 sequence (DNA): TGTGCCAGCAGATCCGGGACCGCAACCTACGAGCAGTACTTC.

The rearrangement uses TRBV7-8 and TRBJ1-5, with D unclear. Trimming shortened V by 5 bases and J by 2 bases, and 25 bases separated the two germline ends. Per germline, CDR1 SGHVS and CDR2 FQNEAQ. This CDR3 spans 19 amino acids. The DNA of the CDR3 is TGTGCCAGCAGCACTTACCCCTCCCGGCTTCCAGAGGGCAATCAGCCCCAGCATTTT. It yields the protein CASSTYPSRLPEGNQPQHF. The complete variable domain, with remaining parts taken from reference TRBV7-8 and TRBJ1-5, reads GAGVSQSPRYKVAKRGQDVALRCDPISGHVSLFWYQQALGQGPEFLTYFQNEAQLDKSGLPSDRFFAERPEGSVSTLKIQRTQQEDSAVYLCASSTYPSRLPEGNQPQHFGDGTRLSIL.

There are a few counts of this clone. CDR3 nucleotide sequence: TGCGCCAGCAGCCAAGATTGGCGGAGTAACACAGATACGCAGTATTTT. This sequence encodes CASSQDWRSNTDTQYF. V is TRBV4-3 and J is TRBJ2-3; D remains ambiguous. This CDR3 region has 16 residues. Germline V gene sequence: CDR1 LGHNA, CDR2 YSLEER. V dropped 0 bases and J dropped 2 bases, with 12 bases sitting between them.